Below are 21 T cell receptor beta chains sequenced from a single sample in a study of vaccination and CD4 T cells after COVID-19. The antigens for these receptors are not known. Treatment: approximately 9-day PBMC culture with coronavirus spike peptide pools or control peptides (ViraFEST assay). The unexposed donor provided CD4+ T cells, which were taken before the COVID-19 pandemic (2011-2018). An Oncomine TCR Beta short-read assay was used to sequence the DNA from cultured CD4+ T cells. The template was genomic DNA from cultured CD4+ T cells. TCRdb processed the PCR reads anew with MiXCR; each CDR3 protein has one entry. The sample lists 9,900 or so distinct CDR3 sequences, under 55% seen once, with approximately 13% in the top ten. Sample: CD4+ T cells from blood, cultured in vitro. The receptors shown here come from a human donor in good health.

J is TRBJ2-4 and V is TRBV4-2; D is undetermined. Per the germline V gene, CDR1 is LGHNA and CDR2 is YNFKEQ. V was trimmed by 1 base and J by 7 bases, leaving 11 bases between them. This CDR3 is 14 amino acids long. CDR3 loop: CASSQGLPGNIQYF. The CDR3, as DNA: TGTGCCAGCAGCCAAGGACTGCCCGGGAACATTCAGTACTTC.

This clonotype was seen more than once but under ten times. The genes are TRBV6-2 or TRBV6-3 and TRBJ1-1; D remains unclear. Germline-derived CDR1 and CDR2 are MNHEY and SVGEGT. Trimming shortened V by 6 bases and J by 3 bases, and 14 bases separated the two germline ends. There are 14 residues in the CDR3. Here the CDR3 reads CASRPSFWDTEAFF. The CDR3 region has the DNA TGTGCCAGCAGACCGAGCTTTTGGGACACTGAAGCTTTCTTT.

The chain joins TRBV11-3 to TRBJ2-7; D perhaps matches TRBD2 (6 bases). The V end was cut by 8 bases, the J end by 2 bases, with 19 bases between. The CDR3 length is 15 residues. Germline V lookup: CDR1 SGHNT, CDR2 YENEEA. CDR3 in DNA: TGTGCCAGCTGGAGGGGCCCCGGAGTACCCTACGAGCAGTACTTC. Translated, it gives CASWRGPGVPYEQYF.

The CDR3 spells CSAREQGNYGYTF. In DNA, the CDR3 is TGCAGTGCTCGCGAACAGGGAAACTATGGCTACACCTTC. The chain employs TRBV20-1 and TRBJ1-2; tentatively, D is TRBD1 (6 bases). Germline V gene data show CDR1 as DFQATT and CDR2 as SNEGSKA (reference sequence). The CDR3 loop spans 13 amino acids. V shed 5 bases and J shed 2 bases, with 12 bases lying between them.

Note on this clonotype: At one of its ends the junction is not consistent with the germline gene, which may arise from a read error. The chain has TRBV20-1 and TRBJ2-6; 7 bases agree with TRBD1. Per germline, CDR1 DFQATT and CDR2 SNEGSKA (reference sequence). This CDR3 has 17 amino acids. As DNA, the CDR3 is TGCAGTGCTAGTCCTCCGGGACAGACCTCTGAGGCCAACGTCCTGACTTTC. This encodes CSASPPGQTSEANVLTF.

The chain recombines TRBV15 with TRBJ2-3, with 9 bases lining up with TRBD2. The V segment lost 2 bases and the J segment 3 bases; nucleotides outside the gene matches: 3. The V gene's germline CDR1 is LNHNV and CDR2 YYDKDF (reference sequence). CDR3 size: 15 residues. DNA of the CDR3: TGTGCCACCAGCAGACCAGCGGGAGGAACAGATACGCAGTATTTT. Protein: CATSRPAGGTDTQYF.

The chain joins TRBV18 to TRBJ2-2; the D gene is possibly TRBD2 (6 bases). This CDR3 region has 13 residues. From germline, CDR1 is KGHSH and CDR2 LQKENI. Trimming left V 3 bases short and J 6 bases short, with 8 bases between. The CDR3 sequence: CASSPREAGELFF. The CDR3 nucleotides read TGTGCCAGCTCACCGAGGGAGGCCGGGGAGCTGTTTTTT.

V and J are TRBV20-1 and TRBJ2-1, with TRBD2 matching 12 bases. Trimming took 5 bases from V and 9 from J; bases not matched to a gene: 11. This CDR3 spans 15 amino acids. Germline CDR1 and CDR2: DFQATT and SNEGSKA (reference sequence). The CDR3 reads CSAPDLAGGPGEQFF. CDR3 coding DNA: TGCAGTGCTCCAGACCTAGCGGGAGGGCCTGGTGAGCAGTTCTTC.

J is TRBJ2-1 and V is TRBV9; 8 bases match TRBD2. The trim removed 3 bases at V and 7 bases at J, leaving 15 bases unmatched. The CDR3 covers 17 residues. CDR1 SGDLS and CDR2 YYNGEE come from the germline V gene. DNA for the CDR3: TGTGCCAGCAGCGCACCGACGAATAGCGGGATACGGAATGAGCAGTTCTTC. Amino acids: CASSAPTNSGIRNEQFF.

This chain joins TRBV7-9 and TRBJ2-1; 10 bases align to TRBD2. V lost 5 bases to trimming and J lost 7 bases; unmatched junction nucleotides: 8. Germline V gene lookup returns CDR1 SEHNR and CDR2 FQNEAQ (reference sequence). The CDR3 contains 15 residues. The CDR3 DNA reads TGTGCCAGCAGCCTCACTAGCGGGACCTCTAATGAGCAGTTCTTC. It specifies CASSLTSGTSNEQFF.

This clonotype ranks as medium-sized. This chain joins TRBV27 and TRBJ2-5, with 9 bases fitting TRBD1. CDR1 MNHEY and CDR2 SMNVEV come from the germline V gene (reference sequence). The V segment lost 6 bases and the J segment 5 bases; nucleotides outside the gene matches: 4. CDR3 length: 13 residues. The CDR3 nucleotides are TGTGCCAGCAGCCACAGGGGGCAGGAGACCCAGTACTTC. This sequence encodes CASSHRGQETQYF.

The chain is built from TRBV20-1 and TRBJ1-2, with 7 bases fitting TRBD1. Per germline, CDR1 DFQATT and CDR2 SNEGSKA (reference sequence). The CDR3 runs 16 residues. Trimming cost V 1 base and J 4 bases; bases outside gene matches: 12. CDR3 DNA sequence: TGCAGTGCTAGAGCCGAGGGGGCGATGAACGTCTATGGCTACACCTTC. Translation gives CSARAEGAMNVYGYTF.

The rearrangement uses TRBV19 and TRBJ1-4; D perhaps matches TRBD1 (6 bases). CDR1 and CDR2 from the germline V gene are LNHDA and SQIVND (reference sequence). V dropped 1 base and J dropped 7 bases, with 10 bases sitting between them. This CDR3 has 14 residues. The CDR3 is CASSIVQGGEKLFF. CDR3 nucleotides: TGTGCCAGTAGTATAGTACAGGGTGGTGAAAAACTGTTTTTT.

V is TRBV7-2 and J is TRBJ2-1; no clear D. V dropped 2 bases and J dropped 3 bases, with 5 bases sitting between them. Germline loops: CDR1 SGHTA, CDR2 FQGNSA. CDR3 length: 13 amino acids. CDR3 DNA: TGTGCCAGCAGCTTACAGATCTACAATGAGCAGTTCTTC. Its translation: CASSLQIYNEQFF.

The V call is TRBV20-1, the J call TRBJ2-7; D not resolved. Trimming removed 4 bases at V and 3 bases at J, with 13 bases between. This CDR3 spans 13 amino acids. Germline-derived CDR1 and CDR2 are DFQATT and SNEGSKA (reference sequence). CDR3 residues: CSATPRTLYEQYF. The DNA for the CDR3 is TGCAGTGCTACTCCCCGGACCCTCTACGAGCAGTACTTC.

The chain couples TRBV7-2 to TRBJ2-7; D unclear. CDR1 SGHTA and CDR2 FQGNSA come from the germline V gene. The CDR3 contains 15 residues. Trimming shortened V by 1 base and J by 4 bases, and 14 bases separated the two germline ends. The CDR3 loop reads CASSLDLPRVYEQYF. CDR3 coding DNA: TGTGCCAGCAGCTTAGACCTACCACGGGTTTACGAGCAGTACTTC. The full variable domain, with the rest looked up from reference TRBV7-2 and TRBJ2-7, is GAGVSQSPSNKVTEKGKDVELRCDPISGHTALYWYRQSLGQGLEFLIYFQGNSAPDKSGLPSDRFSAERTGGSVSTLTIQRTQQEDSAVYLCASSLDLPRVYEQYFGPGTRLTVT.

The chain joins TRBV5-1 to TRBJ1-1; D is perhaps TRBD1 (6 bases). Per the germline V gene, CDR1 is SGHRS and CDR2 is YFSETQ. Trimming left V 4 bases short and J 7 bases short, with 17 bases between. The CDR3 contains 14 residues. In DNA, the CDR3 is TGCGCCAGCAGCCGAGGGGGGGCAAGAGATGAAGCTTTCTTT. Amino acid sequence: CASSRGGARDEAFF.

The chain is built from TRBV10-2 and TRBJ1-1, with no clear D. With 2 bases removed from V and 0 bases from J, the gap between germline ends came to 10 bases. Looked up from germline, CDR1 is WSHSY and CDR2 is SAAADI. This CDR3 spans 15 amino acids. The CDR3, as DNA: TGCGCCAGCAGTGAGCCGAGCCTCGTGAACACTGAAGCTTTCTTT. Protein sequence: CASSEPSLVNTEAFF.

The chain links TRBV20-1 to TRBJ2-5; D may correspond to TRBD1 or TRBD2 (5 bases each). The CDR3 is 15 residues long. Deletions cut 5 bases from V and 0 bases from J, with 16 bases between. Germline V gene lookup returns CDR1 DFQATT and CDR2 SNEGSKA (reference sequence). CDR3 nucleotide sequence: TGCAGTGCTGCGGGTGGGGCGGCCAACCAAGAGACCCAGTACTTC. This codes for CSAAGGAANQETQYF.

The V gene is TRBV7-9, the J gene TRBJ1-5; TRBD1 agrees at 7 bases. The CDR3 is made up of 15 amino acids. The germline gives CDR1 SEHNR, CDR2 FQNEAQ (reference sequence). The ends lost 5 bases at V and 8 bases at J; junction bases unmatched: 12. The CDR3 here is CASSPGQVLGEPQHF. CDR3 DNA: TGTGCCAGCAGCCCAGGACAGGTCCTGGGGGAGCCCCAGCATTTT. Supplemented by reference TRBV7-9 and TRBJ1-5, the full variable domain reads DTGVSQNPRHKITKRGQNVTFRCDPISEHNRLYWYRQTLGQGPEFLTYFQNEAQLEKSRLLSDRFSAERPKGSFSTLEIQRTEQGDSAMYLCASSPGQVLGEPQHFGDGTRLSIL.

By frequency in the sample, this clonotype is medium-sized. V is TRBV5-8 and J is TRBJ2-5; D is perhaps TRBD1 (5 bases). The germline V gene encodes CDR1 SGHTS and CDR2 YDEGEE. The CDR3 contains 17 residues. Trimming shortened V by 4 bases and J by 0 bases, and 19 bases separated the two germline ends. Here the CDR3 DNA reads TGTGCCAGCAGCCCAGACTTCCTTAGCAGGGACCAAGAGACCCAGTACTTC. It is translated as CASSPDFLSRDQETQYF.